This TCR beta chain was profiled in a study of blood T cell repertoires in COVID-19. Turning to the study itself: From T cells, B-cell-depleted T cells, or PBMCs came the material, which was cDNA or gDNA.

Deletions cut 3 bases from V and 0 bases from J, with 15 bases between. CDR3 length: 16 amino acids. Per germline, CDR1 MNHNS and CDR2 SASEGT. Measured with immunoSEQ multiplex PCR; TCRdb has only the in-frame clones, and not every one. This sample has about 300,000 clones, with more than 75% found just once. This sequence joins TRBV6-1 and TRBJ2-7, with unresolved D. Sequenced material: PBMCs or T cells enriched from blood (not recorded which). This clonotype was obtained from a man aged 30 to 45 who had recovered from COVID-19. CDR3 nucleotide sequence: TGTGCCAGCAGTGATTATAGTGGGCACGGCTCCTACGAGCAGTACTTC. Amino acids: CASSDYSGHGSYEQYF.